This T cell receptor beta chain was found in a study of T cell responses to AZD1222 COVID-19 vaccine. Broader study findings: Vaccination with two AZD1222 doses was followed by a rise in Spike-specific TCR breadth and depth.

Details on this clone: Its cognate antigen is unknown.

Trimming took 3 bases from V and 0 from J, leaving 6 bases between them. Germline V gene data show CDR1 as GTSNPN and CDR2 as SVGIG (reference sequence). This CDR3 is built from 12 residues. Sequencing used immunoSEQ multiplex PCR; TCRdb keeps in-frame clones, though not all of them. This table holds about 77,000 clones, 92% found once. Sequencing used peripheral blood, obtained 28 days after the second AZD1222 dose. V gene TRBV30 combines with J gene TRBJ2-7, with D uncertain. This receptor was identified in an adult who received the AZD1222 COVID-19 vaccine. The CDR3 spells CAWSKPSYEQYF. Here the CDR3 DNA reads TGTGCCTGGAGCAAGCCCTCCTACGAGCAGTACTTC. The full variable domain, with the rest looked up from reference TRBV30 and TRBJ2-7, is SQTIHQWPATLVQPVGSPLSLECTVEGTSNPNLYWYRQAAGRGLQLLFYSVGIGQISSEVPQNLSASRPQDRQFILSSKKLLLSDSGFYLCAWSKPSYEQYFGPGTRLTVT.